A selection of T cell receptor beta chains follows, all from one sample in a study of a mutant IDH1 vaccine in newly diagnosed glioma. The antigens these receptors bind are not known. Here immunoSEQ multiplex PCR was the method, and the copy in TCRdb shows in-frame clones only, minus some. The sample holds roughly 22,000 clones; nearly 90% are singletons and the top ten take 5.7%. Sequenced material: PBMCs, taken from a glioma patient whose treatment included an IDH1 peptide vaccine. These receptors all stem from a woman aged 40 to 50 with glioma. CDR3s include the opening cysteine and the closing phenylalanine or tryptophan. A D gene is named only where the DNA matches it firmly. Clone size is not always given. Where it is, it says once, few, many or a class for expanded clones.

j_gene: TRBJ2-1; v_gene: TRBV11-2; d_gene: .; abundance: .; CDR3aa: CATGSGWRSYNEQFF; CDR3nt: TGTGCCACCGGCTCGGGATGGCGCTCCTACAATGAGCAGTTCTTC
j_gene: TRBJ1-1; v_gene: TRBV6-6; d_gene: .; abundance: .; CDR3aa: CASSSQIAFF; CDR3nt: TGTGCCAGCAGTTCGCAGATCGCTTTCTTT
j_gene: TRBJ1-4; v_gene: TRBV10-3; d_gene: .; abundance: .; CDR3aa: CATATRGNGNEKLFF; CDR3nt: TGTGCCACGGCGACTAGAGGGAACGGTAATGAAAAACTGTTTTTT
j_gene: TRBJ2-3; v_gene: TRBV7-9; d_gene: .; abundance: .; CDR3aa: CASREKGGVTDTQYF; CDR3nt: TGTGCCAGCAGAGAAAAAGGAGGGGTTACAGATACGCAGTATTTT
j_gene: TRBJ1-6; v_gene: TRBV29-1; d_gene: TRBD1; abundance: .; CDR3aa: CSVGQGVDSPLHF; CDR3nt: TGCAGCGTGGGACAGGGCGTCGATTCACCCCTCCACTTT
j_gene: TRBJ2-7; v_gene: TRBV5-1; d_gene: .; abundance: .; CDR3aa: CASSLTGSSYEQYF; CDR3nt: TGCGCCAGCAGCTTGACCGGGAGCTCCTACGAGCAGTACTTC
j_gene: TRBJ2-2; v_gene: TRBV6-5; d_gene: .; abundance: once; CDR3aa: CASSYFRRGTGELFF; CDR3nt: TGTGCCAGCAGTTACTTTAGGAGGGGCACCGGGGAGCTGTTTTTT
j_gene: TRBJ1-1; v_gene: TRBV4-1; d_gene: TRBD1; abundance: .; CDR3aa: CASIAWEGQGAGNTEAFF; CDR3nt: TGCGCCAGCATTGCCTGGGAGGGACAGGGGGCAGGGAACACTGAAGCTTTCTTT
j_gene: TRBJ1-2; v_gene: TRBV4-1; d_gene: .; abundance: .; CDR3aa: CASSQNRGDPGGYTF; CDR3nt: TGCGCCAGCAGCCAAAATCGGGGGGACCCGGGTGGCTACACCTTC
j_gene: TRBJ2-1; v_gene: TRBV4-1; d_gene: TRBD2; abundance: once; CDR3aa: CASSQEPQPLAGSSYNEQFF; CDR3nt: TGCGCCAGCAGCCAAGAGCCGCAGCCCTTAGCGGGTAGCTCCTACAATGAGCAGTTCTTC
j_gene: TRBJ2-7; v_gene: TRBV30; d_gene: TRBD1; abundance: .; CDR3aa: CAWSDVHRGLYEQYF; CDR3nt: TGTGCCTGGAGTGACGTCCACAGGGGGCTCTACGAGCAGTACTTC
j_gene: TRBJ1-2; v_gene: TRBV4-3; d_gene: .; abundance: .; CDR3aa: CASSHAAGSVGYGYTF; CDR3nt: TGCGCCAGCAGCCACGCCGCGGGGTCCGTTGGCTATGGCTACACCTTC
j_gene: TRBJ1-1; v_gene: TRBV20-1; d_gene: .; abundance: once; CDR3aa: CSAPQNTEAFF; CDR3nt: TGCAGTGCTCCTCAGAACACTGAAGCTTTCTTT
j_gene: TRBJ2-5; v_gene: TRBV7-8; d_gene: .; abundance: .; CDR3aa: CASSVSVGGQPQETQYF; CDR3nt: TGTGCCAGCAGCGTAAGTGTTGGCGGCCAACCCCAAGAGACCCAGTACTTC
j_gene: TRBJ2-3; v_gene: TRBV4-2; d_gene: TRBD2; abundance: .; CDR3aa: CASSLEGLAGDTQYF; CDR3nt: TGTGCCAGCAGCCTGGAGGGACTAGCGGGAGATACGCAGTATTTT
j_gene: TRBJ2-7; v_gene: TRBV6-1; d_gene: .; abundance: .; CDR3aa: CASSQTYEQYF; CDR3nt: TGTGCCAGCAGCCAGACGTACGAGCAGTACTTC
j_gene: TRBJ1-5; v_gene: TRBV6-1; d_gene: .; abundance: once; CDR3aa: CASSDWHQPQHF; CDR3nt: TGTGCCAGCAGTGATTGGCATCAGCCCCAGCATTTT
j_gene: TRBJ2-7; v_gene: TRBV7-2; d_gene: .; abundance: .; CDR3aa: CASSLRGLQSEQYF; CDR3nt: TGTGCCAGCAGCTTACGGGGACTCCAATCCGAGCAGTACTTC
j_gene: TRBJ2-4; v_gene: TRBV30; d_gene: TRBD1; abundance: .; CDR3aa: CAWEGQGKNIQYF; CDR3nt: TGTGCCTGGGAGGGACAGGGCAAAAACATTCAGTACTTC
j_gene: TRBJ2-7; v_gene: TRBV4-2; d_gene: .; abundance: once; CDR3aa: CASSQEEGRRDEQYF; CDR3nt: TGTGCCAGCAGCCAAGAGGAGGGGCGGAGGGACGAGCAGTACTTC
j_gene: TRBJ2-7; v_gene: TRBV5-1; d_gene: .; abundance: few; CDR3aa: CASSLGSTYEQYF; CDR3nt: TGCGCCAGCAGCTTGGGCAGCACCTACGAGCAGTACTTC
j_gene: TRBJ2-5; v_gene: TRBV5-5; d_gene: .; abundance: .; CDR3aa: CASSLGGKETQYF; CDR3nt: TGTGCCAGCAGCTTGGGGGGAAAGGAGACCCAGTACTTC
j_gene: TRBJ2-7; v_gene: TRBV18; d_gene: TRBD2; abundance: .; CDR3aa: CASSPLEGSGRPGEQYF; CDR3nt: TGTGCCAGCTCACCACTGGAGGGTAGCGGGAGACCTGGCGAGCAGTACTTC
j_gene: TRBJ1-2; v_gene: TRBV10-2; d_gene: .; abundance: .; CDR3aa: CASSETGGGVDGYTF; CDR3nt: TGCGCCAGCAGTGAGACAGGCGGTGGGGTGGATGGCTACACCTTC
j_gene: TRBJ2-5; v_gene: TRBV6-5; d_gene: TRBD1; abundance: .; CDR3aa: CASSWDRWYF; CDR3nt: TGTGCCAGCAGTTGGGACAGATGGTACTTC
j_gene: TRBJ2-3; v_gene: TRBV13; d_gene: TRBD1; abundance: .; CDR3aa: CASSSYGTAFTDTQYF; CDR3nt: TGTGCCAGCAGCTCCTACGGGACAGCCTTCACAGATACGCAGTATTTT
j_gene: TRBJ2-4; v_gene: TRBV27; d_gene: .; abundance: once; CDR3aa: CASSSHAVLAKNIQYF; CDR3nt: TGTGCCAGCAGTTCCCACGCCGTTCTAGCCAAAAACATTCAGTACTTC
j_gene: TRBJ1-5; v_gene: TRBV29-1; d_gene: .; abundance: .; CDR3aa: CSVGGFPNQPQHF; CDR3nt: TGCAGCGTTGGAGGGTTTCCCAATCAGCCCCAGCATTTT
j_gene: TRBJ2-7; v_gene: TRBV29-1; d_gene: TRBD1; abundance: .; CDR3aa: CSVRTGGNYEQYF; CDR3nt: TGCAGCGTCCGGACAGGGGGCAATTACGAGCAGTACTTC
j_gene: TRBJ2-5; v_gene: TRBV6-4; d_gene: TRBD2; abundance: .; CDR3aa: CAILAGTSQETQYF; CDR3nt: TGTGCCATCCTAGCGGGGACTTCGCAAGAGACCCAGTACTTC
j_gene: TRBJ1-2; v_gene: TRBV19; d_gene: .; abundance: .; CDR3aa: CASTDRQLYGYTF; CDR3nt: TGTGCCAGTACCGACCGACAGCTCTATGGCTACACCTTC
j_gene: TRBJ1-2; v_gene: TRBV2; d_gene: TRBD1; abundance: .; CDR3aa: CASRVQGAHGYTF; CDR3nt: TGTGCCAGCAGAGTACAGGGGGCCCATGGCTACACCTTC
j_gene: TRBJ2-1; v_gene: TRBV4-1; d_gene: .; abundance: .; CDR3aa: CASSPDSVATRFF; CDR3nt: TGCGCCAGCAGCCCCGACAGTGTCGCTACACGGTTCTTC
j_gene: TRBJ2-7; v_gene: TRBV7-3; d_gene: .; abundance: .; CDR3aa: CASSLTESYEQYF; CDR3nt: TGTGCCAGCAGCTTAACCGAGTCCTACGAGCAGTACTTC
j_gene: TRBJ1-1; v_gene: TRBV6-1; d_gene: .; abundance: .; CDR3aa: CASSERGRNTEAFF; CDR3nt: TGTGCCAGCAGTGAAAGGGGGAGGAACACTGAAGCTTTCTTT
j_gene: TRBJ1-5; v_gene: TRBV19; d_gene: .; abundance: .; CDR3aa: CASTRKAGVRGQPQHF; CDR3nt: TGTGCCAGTACCCGAAAGGCCGGGGTCCGGGGTCAGCCCCAGCATTTT
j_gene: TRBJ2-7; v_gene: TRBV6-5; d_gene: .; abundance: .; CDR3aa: CASSPAPGHYEQYF; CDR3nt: TGTGCCAGCAGTCCCGCCCCGGGGCACTACGAGCAGTACTTC
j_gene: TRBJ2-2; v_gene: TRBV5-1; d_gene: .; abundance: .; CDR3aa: CASSLVAGEAGELFF; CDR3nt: TGCGCCAGCAGCTTGGTGGCAGGGGAGGCCGGGGAGCTGTTTTTT
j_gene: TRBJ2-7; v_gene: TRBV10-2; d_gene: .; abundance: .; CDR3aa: CASSGGATTRQYF; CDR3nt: TGCGCCAGCAGTGGCGGAGCCACCACTCGGCAGTACTTC
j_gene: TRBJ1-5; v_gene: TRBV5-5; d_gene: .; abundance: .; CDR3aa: CASSRDRNQPQHF; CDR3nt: TGTGCCAGCAGTCGAGACAGAAATCAGCCCCAGCATTTT
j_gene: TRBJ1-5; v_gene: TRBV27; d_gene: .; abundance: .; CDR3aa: CASRDQGPGQPQHF; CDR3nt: TGTGCCAGCAGGGACCAGGGGCCAGGTCAGCCCCAGCATTTT
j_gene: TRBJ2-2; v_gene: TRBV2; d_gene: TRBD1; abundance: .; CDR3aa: CASNPRTGGFTGELFF; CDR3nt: TGTGCCAGCAATCCCAGGACAGGGGGTTTCACCGGGGAGCTGTTTTTT
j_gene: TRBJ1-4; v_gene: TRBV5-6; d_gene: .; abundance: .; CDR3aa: CASSSDGANEKLFF; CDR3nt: TGTGCCAGCAGCTCGGACGGGGCTAATGAAAAACTGTTTTTT
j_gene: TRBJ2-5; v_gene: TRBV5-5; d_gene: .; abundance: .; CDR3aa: CASSLDTSPRETQYF; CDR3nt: TGTGCCAGCAGCTTGGACACTAGCCCGCGAGAGACCCAGTACTTC
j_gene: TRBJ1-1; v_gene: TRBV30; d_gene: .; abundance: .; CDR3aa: CAAVYWGNTEAFF; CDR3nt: TGTGCCGCGGTTTATTGGGGGAACACTGAAGCTTTCTTT
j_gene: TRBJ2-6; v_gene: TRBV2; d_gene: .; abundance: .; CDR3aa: CASSRNSGANVLTF; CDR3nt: TGTGCCAGCAGTCGTAACTCTGGGGCCAACGTCCTGACTTTC
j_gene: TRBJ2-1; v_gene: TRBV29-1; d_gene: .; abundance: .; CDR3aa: CSVFKLKGEQFF; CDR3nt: TGCAGCGTTTTTAAACTAAAGGGTGAGCAGTTCTTC
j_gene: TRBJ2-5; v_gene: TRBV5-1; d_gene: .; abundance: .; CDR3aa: CASSRGKGVQETQYF; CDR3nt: TGCGCCAGCAGCCGCGGGAAGGGGGTTCAAGAGACCCAGTACTTC
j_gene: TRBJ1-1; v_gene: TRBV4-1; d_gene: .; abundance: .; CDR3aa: CASSQGGGRMGAFF; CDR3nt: TGCGCCAGCAGCCAAGGGGGGGGTCGTATGGGAGCTTTCTTT
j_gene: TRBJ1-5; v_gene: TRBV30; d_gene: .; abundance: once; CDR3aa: CAWSQTVSQPQHF; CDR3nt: TGTGCCTGGAGCCAAACAGTGAGTCAGCCCCAGCATTTT
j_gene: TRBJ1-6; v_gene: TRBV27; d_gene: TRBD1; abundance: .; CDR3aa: CASSLRRDRGFSYNSPLHF; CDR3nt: TGTGCCAGCAGTTTACGCCGGGACAGGGGGTTCTCCTATAATTCACCCCTCCACTTT
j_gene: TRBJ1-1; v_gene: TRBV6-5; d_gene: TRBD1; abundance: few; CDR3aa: CASNKQGSTEAFF; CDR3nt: TGTGCCAGCAATAAACAGGGGAGCACTGAAGCTTTCTTT
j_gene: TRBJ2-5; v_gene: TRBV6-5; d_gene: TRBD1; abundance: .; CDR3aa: CASSSGTGAQETQYF; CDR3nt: TGTGCCAGCAGTTCCGGGACAGGGGCGCAAGAGACCCAGTACTTC